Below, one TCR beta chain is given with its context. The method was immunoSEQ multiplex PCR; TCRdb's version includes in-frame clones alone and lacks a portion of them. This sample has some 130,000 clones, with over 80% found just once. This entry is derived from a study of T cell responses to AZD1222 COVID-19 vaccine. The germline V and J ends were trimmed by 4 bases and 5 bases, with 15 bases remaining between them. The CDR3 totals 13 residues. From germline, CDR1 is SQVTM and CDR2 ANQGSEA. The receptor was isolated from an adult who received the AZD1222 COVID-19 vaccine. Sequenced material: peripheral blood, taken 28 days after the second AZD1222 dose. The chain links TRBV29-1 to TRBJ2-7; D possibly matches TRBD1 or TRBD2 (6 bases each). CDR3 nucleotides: TGCAGCGTTGTTGACGGGGGCCTCAACGAGCAGTACTTC. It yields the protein CSVVDGGLNEQYF.